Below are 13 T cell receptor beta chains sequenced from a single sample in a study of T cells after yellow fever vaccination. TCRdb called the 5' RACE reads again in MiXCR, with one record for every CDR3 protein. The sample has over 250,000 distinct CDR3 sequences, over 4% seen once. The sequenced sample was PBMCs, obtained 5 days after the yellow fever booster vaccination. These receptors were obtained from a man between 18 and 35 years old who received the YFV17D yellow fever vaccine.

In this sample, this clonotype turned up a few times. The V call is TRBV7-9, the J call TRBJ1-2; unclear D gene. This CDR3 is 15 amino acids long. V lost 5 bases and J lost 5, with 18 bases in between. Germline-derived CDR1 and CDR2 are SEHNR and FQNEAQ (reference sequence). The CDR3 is CASSDPTGERYGYTF. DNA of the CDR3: TGTGCCAGCAGCGACCCCACCGGGGAGCGGTATGGCTACACCTTC.

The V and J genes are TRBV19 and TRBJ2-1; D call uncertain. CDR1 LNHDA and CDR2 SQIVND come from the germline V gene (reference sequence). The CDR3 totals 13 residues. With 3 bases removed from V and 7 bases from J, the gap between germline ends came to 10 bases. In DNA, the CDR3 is TGTGCCAGTAGTATCCTAAGGTGGAATGAGCAGTTCTTC. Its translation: CASSILRWNEQFF.

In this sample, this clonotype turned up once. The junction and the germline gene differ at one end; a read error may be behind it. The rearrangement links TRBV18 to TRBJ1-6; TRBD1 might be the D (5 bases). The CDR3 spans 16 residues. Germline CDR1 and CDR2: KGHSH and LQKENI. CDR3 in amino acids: CASSPQEGSYNSPLHF. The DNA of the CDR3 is TGTGCCAGCTCCCCACAGGAAGGGAGTTATAATTCACCCCTCCACTTT.

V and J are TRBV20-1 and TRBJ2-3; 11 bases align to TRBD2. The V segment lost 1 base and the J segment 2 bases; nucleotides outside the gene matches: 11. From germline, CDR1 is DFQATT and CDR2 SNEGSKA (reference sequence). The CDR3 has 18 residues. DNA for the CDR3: TGCAGTGCTAGAGTCACTCCGGGACTAGCGGCCTCCACAGATACGCAGTATTTT. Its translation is CSARVTPGLAASTDTQYF.

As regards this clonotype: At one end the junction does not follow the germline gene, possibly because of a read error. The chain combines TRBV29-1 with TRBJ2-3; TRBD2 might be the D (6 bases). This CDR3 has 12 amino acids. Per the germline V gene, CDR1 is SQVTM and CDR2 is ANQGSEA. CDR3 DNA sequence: TGCAGCGTTGATCTCTGGGAGGATACGCATTATTTT. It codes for CSVDLWEDTHYF.

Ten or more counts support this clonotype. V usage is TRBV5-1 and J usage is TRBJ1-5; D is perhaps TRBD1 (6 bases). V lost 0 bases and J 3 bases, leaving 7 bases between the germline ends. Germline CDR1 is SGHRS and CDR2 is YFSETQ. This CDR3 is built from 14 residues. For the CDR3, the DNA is TGCGCCAGCAGCTTGGGGGGGCTCAATCAGCCCCAGCATTTT. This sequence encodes CASSLGGLNQPQHF. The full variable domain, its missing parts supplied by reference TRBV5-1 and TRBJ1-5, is KAGVTQTPRYLIKTRGQQVTLSCSPISGHRSVSWYQQTPGQGLQFLFEYFSETQRNKGNFPGRFSGRQFSNSRSEMNVSTLELGDSALYLCASSLGGLNQPQHFGDGTRLSIL.

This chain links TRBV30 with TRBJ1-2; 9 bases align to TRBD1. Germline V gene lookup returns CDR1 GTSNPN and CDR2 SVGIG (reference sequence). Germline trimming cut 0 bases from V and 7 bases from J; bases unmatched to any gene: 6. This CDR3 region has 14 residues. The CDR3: CAWSVSQGAGGYTF. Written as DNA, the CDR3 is TGTGCCTGGAGTGTGTCACAGGGGGCTGGTGGCTACACCTTC. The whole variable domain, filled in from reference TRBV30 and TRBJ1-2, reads SQTIHQWPATLVQPVGSPLSLECTVEGTSNPNLYWYRQAAGRGLQLLFYSVGIGQISSEVPQNLSASRPQDRQFILSSKKLLLSDSGFYLCAWSVSQGAGGYTFGSGTRLTVV.

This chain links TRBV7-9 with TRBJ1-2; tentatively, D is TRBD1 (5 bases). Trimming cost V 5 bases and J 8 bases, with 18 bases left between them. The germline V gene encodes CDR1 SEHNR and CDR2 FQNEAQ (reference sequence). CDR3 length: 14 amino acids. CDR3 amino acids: CASSLSQASGGYTF. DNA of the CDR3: TGTGCCAGCAGCCTATCACAGGCATCGGGAGGCTACACCTTC.

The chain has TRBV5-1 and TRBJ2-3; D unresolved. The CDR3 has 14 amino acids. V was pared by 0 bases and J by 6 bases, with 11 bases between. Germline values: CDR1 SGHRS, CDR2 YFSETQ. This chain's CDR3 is CASSLEPGYDTQYF. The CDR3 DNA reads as TGCGCCAGCAGCTTGGAGCCAGGTTATGATACGCAGTATTTT.

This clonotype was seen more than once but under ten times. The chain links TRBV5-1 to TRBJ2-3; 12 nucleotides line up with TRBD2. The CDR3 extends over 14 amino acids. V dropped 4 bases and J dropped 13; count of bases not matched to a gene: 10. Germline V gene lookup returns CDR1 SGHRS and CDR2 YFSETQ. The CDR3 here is CASSGVPTSGGKYF. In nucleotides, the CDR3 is TGCGCCAGCAGCGGAGTACCGACTAGCGGGGGAAAGTATTTT.

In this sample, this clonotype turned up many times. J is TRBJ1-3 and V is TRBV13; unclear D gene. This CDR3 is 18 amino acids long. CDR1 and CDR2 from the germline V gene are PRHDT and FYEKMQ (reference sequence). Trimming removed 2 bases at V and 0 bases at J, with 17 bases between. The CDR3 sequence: CASSLFPVAGFSGNTIYF. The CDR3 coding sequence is TGTGCCAGCAGCTTATTTCCGGTCGCGGGATTCTCTGGAAACACCATATATTTT.

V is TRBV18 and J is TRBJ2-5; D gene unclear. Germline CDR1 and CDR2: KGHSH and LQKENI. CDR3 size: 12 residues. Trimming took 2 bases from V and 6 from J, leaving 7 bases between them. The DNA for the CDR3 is TGTGCCAGCTCACCAGAAGCCAAGACCCAGTACTTC. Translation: CASSPEAKTQYF.

CDR3 in DNA: TGTGCCAGCAGCACCGGGTACAGGTCCGAGCAGTACTTC. Translation gives CASSTGYRSEQYF. The rearrangement joins TRBV7-2 to TRBJ2-7, with D possibly being TRBD1 (5 bases). V was pared by 5 bases and J by 6 bases, with 14 bases between. Germline-derived CDR1 and CDR2 are SGHTA and FQGNSA. The CDR3 length is 13 residues.